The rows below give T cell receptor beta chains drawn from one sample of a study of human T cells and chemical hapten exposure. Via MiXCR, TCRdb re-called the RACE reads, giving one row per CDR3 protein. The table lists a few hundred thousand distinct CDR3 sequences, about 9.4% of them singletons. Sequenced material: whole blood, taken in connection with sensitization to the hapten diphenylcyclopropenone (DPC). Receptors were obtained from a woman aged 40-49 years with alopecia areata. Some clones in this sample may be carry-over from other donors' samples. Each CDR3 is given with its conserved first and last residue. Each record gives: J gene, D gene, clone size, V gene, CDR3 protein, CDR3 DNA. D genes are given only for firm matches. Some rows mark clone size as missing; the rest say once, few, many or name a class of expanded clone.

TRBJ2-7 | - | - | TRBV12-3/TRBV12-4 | CASWGLGSEQYF | TGTGCCAGCTGGGGACTGGGGAGCGAGCAGTACTTC
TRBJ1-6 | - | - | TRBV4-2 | CASSQDHRVDSPLHF | TGTGCCAGCAGCCAAGATCACAGGGTTGATTCACCCCTCCACTTT
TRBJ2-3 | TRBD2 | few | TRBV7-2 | CASSLSGRVQYF | TGTGCCAGCAGCCTCAGCGGGAGGGTGCAGTATTTT
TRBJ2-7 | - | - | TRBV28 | CATAGIRYEQYF | TGTGCCACTGCAGGGATACGCTACGAGCAGTACTTC
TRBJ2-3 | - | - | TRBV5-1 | CASSLQQSTDTQYF | TGCGCCAGCAGCTTACAACAAAGCACAGATACGCAGTATTTT
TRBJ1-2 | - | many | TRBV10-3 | CAISESEDNYGYTF | TGTGCCATCAGTGAGTCTGAAGACAACTATGGCTACACCTTC
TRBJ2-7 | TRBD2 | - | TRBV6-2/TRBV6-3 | CASSYGLAATYEQYF | TGTGCCAGCAGTTATGGGCTAGCGGCGACCTACGAGCAGTACTTC
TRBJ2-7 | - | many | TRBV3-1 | CASSLRGGLKDF | TGTGCCAGCAGCCTCAGGGGAGGGCTTAAAGACTTC
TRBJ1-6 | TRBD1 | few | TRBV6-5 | CASSYSRGSSYNSPLHF | TGTGCCAGCAGTTACTCCAGGGGGAGCTCCTATAATTCACCCCTCCACTTT
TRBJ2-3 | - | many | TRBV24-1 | CATSAVGLTDTQYF | TGTGCCACCAGTGCTGTGGGACTGACAGATACGCAGTATTTT
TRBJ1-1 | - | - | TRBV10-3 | CAISNGGGTEAFF | TGTGCCATCAGCAACGGGGGAGGCACTGAAGCTTTCTTT
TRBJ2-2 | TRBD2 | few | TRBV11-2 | CASSLVAGGGYRELFF | TGTGCCAGCAGCTTAGTGGCGGGAGGGGGTTATCGGGAGCTGTTTTTT
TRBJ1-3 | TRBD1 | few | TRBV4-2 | CASSQDYRRGPGNTIYF | TGTGCCAGCAGCCAAGATTATAGGAGGGGGCCTGGAAACACCATATATTTT
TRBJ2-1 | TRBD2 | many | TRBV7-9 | CASSSGLAGGEQFF | TGTGCCAGCAGCTCGGGACTAGCGGGAGGTGAGCAGTTCTTC
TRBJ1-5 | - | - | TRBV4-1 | CASSQEEYSNQPQHF | TGCGCCAGCAGCCAAGAAGAGTATAGCAATCAGCCCCAGCATTTT
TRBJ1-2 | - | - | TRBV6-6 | CASSYSVTREGGYTF | TGTGCCAGCAGTTACTCGGTGACTCGGGAGGGTGGCTACACCTTC
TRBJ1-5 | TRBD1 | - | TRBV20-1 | CSASGTGDGVDNQPQHF | TGCAGTGCTAGCGGGACAGGGGACGGGGTCGACAATCAGCCCCAGCATTTT
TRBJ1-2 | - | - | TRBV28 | CASSLWRDGTYGYTF | TGTGCCAGCAGTTTATGGCGAGACGGTACCTATGGCTACACCTTC
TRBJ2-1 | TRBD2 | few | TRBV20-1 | CSARPLWTSGRYEQFF | TGCAGTGCTAGACCTCTTTGGACTAGCGGGAGATATGAGCAGTTCTTC
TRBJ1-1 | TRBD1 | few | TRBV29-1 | CSVAGGRTEAFF | TGCAGCGTTGCAGGGGGCCGGACTGAAGCTTTCTTT
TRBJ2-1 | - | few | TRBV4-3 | CASSQVGGKDSYNEQFF | TGCGCCAGCAGCCAAGTTGGGGGTAAGGACAGCTACAATGAGCAGTTCTTC
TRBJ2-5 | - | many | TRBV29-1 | CSVGQETQYF | TGCAGCGTTGGCCAAGAGACCCAGTACTTC
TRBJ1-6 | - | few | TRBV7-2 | CASSLAVFGPSSYNSPLHF | TGTGCCAGCAGCTTAGCGGTGTTCGGCCCGAGCTCCTATAATTCACCCCTCCACTTT
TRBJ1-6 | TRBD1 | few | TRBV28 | CASSLADRGNSPLHF | TGTGCCAGCAGTTTAGCGGACAGGGGGAATTCACCCCTCCACTTT
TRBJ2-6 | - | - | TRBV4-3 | CASSQDTVNSGANVLTF | TGCGCCAGCAGCCAAGATACCGTAAACTCTGGGGCCAACGTCCTGACTTTC
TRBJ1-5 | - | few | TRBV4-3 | CASSQAGAGNQPQHF | TGCGCCAGCAGCCAAGCAGGGGCTGGCAATCAGCCCCAGCATTTT
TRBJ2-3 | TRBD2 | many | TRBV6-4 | CASSDSASGGTDTQYF | TGTGCCAGCAGTGACTCAGCTAGCGGGGGCACAGATACGCAGTATTTT
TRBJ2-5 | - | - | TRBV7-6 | CASSFRLRDTPIAAETQYF | TGTGCCAGCAGCTTTAGGCTCCGGGACACTCCTATAGCCGCTGAGACCCAGTACTTC
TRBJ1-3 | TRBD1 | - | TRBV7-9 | CASRLLQGLDGNTIYF | TGTGCCAGCAGGTTACTACAGGGGTTGGATGGAAACACCATATATTTT
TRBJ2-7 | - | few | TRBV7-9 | CASSPWSYSSYEQYF | TGTGCCAGCAGCCCTTGGTCTTACAGCTCCTACGAGCAGTACTTC
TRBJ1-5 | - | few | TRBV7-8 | CASSFGPRNQPQHF | TGTGCCAGCAGCTTCGGGCCGCGTAATCAGCCCCAGCATTTT
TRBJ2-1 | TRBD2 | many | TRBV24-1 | CATSSQRGRATYNEQFF | TGTGCCACCAGCTCTCAACGCGGGAGGGCCACCTACAATGAGCAGTTCTTC
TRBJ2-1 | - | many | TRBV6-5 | CASSNGGGNEQFF | TGTGCCAGCAGCAACGGTGGGGGAAATGAGCAGTTCTTC
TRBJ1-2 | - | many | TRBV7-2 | CASSLVRDPNYGYTF | TGTGCCAGCAGCTTAGTCAGGGACCCTAACTATGGCTACACCTTC
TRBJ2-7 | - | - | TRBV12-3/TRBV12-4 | CASSPTGNLYEQYF | TGTGCCAGCAGCCCTACCGGGAACCTGTACGAGCAGTACTTC
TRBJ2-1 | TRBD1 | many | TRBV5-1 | CASSLEIGTGSNEQFF | TGCGCCAGCAGCTTGGAAATCGGGACAGGGAGTAATGAGCAGTTCTTC
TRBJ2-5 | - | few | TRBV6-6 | CASRGPGGPQETQYF | TGTGCCAGCAGGGGCCCCGGGGGGCCCCAAGAGACCCAGTACTTC
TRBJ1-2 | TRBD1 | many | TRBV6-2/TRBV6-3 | CASRTGTGPTRRIGYTF | TGTGCCAGCAGGACCGGGACAGGACCTACGCGTAGGATTGGCTACACCTTC
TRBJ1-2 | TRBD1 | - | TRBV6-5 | CASRPSRTGNYGYTF | TGTGCCAGCAGACCCTCAAGGACAGGGAACTATGGCTACACCTTC
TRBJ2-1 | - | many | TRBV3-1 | CASSPLPANEQFF | TGTGCCAGCAGCCCTCTTCCCGCTAATGAGCAGTTCTTC
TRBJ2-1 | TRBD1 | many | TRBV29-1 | CSVGTGQGIYNEQFF | TGCAGCGTTGGGACGGGACAGGGAATCTACAATGAGCAGTTCTTC
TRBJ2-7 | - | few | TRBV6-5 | CASRPTGQDEQYF | TGTGCCAGCAGACCTACGGGTCAGGACGAGCAGTACTTC
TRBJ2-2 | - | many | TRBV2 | CASSESLAGELFF | TGTGCCAGCAGTGAGTCTTTGGCGGGGGAGCTGTTTTTT
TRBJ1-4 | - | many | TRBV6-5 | CASSPGGGEPFF | TGTGCCAGCAGTCCCGGGGGTGGGGAACCGTTTTTT
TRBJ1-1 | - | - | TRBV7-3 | CAISRVPPSTEAFF | TGTGCCATCAGCAGGGTGCCGCCTAGCACTGAAGCTTTCTTT
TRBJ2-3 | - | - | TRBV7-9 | CASSLAVGLGGDTQYF | TGTGCCAGCAGCTTAGCGGTAGGGCTCGGCGGGGATACGCAGTATTTT
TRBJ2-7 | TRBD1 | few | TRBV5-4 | CASSGKQGSPYEQYF | TGTGCCAGCAGCGGCAAACAGGGGAGCCCCTACGAGCAGTACTTC
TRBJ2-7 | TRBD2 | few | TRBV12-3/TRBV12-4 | CASSTSGYYEQYF | TGTGCCAGCAGTACTAGCGGTTACTACGAGCAGTACTTC
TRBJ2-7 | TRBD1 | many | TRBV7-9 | CASRLGQGVDEQYF | TGTGCCAGCAGGCTGGGACAGGGGGTTGACGAGCAGTACTTC
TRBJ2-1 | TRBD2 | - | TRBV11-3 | CASSLEGLAGSEQFF | TGTGCCAGCAGCTTAGAAGGACTAGCGGGAAGTGAGCAGTTCTTC
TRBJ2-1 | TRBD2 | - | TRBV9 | CASSVAGTSGSHEQFF | TGTGCCAGCAGCGTAGCGGGGACTAGCGGGAGCCATGAGCAGTTCTTC
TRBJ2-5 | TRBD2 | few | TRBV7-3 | CASSSRLAGEQETQYF | TGTGCCAGCAGCTCGCGACTAGCGGGGGAACAAGAGACCCAGTACTTC
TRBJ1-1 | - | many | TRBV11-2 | CASSLALNTEAFF | TGTGCCAGCAGCTTAGCCCTGAACACTGAAGCTTTCTTT